Given below is one T cell receptor beta chain in context. Its antigen remains unidentified. These data belong to a study of T cell responses to AZD1222 COVID-19 vaccine. Turning to the study itself: The study pooled second doses at about 4 or about 12 weeks.

Some clones are missing from TCRdb's copy, which holds only in-frame ones; the method was immunoSEQ multiplex PCR. The sample shows 150,000 or so clones, roughly 90% of them seen only once. Germline assignment: CDR1 LGHNA and CDR2 YSLEER. Trimming removed 1 base from V and 11 bases from J; junction bases left unmatched: 5. The CDR3 is made up of 13 amino acids. Findings and caveats of the study: Most donors were white British, females outnumbered males, and clonal diversity was possibly underestimated. Vaccine-associated CD4 TCRs ranged over spike, dominating at 160-218 and 743-854.

Here the sequenced sample was peripheral blood, taken on day 0 of AZD1222 vaccination. This clonotype was obtained from an adult in good health. The chain is built from TRBV4-3 and TRBJ2-1; TRBD2 matches at 7 bases. The CDR3 reads CASSQVASGKQFF. As DNA, the CDR3 is TGCGCCAGCAGCCAAGTCGCTAGCGGAAAGCAGTTCTTC.